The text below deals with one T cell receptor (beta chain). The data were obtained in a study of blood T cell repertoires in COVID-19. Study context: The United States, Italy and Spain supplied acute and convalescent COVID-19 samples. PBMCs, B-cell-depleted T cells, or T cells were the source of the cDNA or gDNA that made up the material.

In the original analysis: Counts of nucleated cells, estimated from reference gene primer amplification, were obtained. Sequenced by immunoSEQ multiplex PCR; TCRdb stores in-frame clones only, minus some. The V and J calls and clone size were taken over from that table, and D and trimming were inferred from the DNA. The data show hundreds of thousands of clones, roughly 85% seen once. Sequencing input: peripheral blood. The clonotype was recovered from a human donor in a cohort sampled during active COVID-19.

The CDR3 sequence: CASSEALRSNEQFF. The CDR3, as DNA: TGTGCCAGCAGTGAAGCGCTTCGTAGCAATGAGCAGTTCTTC. The V gene is TRBV6-1, the J gene TRBJ2-1, with D uncertain. Germline CDR1 is MNHNS and CDR2 is SASEGT. V lost 0 bases to trimming and J lost 6 bases, with 9 bases between them. The length of the CDR3 is 14 residues.